Below are 9 T cell receptor beta chains sequenced from a single sample in a study of cytomegalovirus exposure and HLA in healthy donors (dated by TCRdb to the late 2010s). Libraries came from the immunoSEQ multiplex PCR assay. A mixture of 60 forward primers for TCR Vbeta segments and 13 reverse primers for TCR Jbeta segments was used in the multiplex PCR. Imported from immuneACCESS, the table was reduced by TCRdb to in-frame sequences with V and J called. These copies leave out some clones; in studies compared against another copy, an unresolved V gene accounts for under half, and the cause of the remainder is not known. This sample gives about 140,000 clones in total; roughly 65% of them show up just once. In total, the top ten clones hold approximately 1.6% of the sample. Sequenced sample: PBMCs. The receptor source for this set is a young woman in good health and CMV-seronegative.

J is TRBJ2-2 and V is TRBV4-2, with 8 positions matching TRBD1. The CDR3 runs to 16 residues. Germline CDR1 LGHNA, CDR2 YNFKEQ. With V trimmed by 0 bases and J by 0 bases, 0 bases remained unmatched. The CDR3 DNA reads TGTGCCAGCAGCCAAGACAGGGGGCCGAACACCGGGGAGCTGTTTTTT. It yields the protein CASSQDRGPNTGELFF.

This clone is a singleton in its sample. V is TRBV9 and J is TRBJ2-7; 9 bases are shared with TRBD2. Germline V gene sequence: CDR1 SGDLS, CDR2 YYNGEE. The CDR3 spans 16 residues. Trimming cost V 3 bases and J 3 bases; bases outside gene matches: 10. The CDR3, as DNA: TGTGCCAGCAGCGAGCCCCGAGCGGGAGGAAGCTACGAGCAGTACTTC. This translates into CASSEPRAGGSYEQYF.

The V gene is TRBV19, the J gene TRBJ1-2, with 8 bases lining up with TRBD1. V gave up 6 bases and J gave up 6 bases; unmatched junction bases: 3. CDR3 length: 12 amino acids. Germline CDR1 reads LNHDA; CDR2 reads SQIVND (reference sequence). Here the CDR3 DNA reads TGTGCCAGTAGGACAGGGGAGAATGGCTACACCTTC. Translated, it gives CASRTGENGYTF. Full variable domain (rest looked up from reference TRBV19 and TRBJ1-2): DGGITQSPKYLFRKEGQNVTLSCEQNLNHDAMYWYRQDPGQGLRLIYYSQIVNDFQKGDIAEGYSVSREKKESFPLTVTSAQKNPTAFYLCASRTGENGYTFGSGTRLTVV.

The chain has TRBV10-3 and TRBJ1-3; TRBD1 aligns across 7 bases. The V gene's germline CDR1 is ENHRY and CDR2 SYGVKD. The J segment lost 2 bases and the V segment lost 7 bases, leaving 8 bases of the junction unmatched. CDR3 length equals 15 residues. The DNA for the CDR3 is TGTGCCATCAAAGGGTCCGGGACAGCTGGAAACACCATATATTTT. As protein: CAIKGSGTAGNTIYF.

This clone has a handful of counts. The genes are TRBV5-4 and TRBJ2-3; 15 nucleotides align to TRBD2. V lost 4 bases to trimming and J lost 6 bases; unmatched junction nucleotides: 6. CDR3 length equals 16 residues. The germline V gene has CDR1 SGHNT and CDR2 YYREEE (reference sequence). The CDR3 loop is CASSPGLAGGPDTQYF. Written as DNA, the CDR3 is TGTGCCAGCAGCCCAGGACTAGCGGGGGGGCCGGATACGCAGTATTTT.

This clone turned up a few times. The chain recombines TRBV30 with TRBJ2-2, with 7 positions matching TRBD1. CDR1 GTSNPN and CDR2 SVGIG come from the germline V gene (reference sequence). The CDR3 runs to 18 residues. V was clipped by 1 base and J by 2 bases; unmatched bases: 13. CDR3 sequence reads: CAWSGWDSRSINTGELFF. The CDR3 bases are TGTGCCTGGAGTGGCTGGGACAGCCGCTCAATAAACACCGGGGAGCTGTTTTTT. Full variable domain (missing parts from reference TRBV30 and TRBJ2-2): SQTIHQWPATLVQPVGSPLSLECTVEGTSNPNLYWYRQAAGRGLQLLFYSVGIGQISSEVPQNLSASRPQDRQFILSSKKLLLSDSGFYLCAWSGWDSRSINTGELFFGEGSRLTVL.

The chain carries TRBV27 and TRBJ2-1, with D maybe TRBD2 (5 bases). Germline CDR1 is MNHEY and CDR2 is SMNVEV (reference sequence). The CDR3 sequence is 12 residues long. The ends were cut back, 7 bases at V and 9 bases at J, with 13 bases in the middle. CDR3 sequence: CASIHEGGEQFF. The CDR3 bases are TGTGCCAGCATCCACGAGGGCGGTGAGCAGTTCTTC.

This chain links TRBV11-3 with TRBJ2-3; tentative D call: TRBD2 (6 bases). V lost 8 bases, J lost 0 bases, and 12 bases lay in between. This CDR3 spans 14 amino acids. Germline V CDR1 and CDR2: SGHNT, YENEEA. The DNA for the CDR3 is TGTGCCAGCGGCGGACTACCTAGCACAGATACGCAGTATTTT. The encoded protein is CASGGLPSTDTQYF.

The chain uses TRBV4-1 and TRBJ2-1; TRBD2 matches 14 bases. The ends lost 5 bases at V and 8 bases at J; junction bases unmatched: 8. Germline CDR1 and CDR2: MGHRA and YSYEKL. The CDR3 spans 16 residues. For the CDR3, the DNA is TGCGCCAGCAGCAAACTGGGACTAGCGGGGGTGGATGAGCAGTTCTTC. This translates into CASSKLGLAGVDEQFF.